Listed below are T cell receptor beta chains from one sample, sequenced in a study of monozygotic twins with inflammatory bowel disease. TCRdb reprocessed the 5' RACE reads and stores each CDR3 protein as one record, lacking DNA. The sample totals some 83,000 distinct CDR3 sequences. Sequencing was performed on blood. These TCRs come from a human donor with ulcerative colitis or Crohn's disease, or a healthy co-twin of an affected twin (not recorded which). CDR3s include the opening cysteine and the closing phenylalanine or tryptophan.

CSVAQRSTGELFF | TRBJ2-2 | TRBV29-1 | 13
CASNQGGYEQYF | TRBJ2-7 | TRBV12-3/TRBV12-4 | 12
CASSLLGGTEAFF | TRBJ1-1 | TRBV12-3/TRBV12-4 | 13
CAIRGTGSAGELFF | TRBJ2-2 | TRBV10-3 | 14
CASSLTENREAFF | TRBJ1-1 | TRBV7-9 | 13
CASSQGPVNTSPLHF | TRBJ1-6 | TRBV3-1 | 15
CASSLQPTGQGDGYTF | TRBJ1-2 | TRBV5-1 | 16
CASNRIRGRYSNQPQHF | TRBJ1-5 | TRBV7-8 | 17
CASSLVGGGYGYTF | TRBJ1-2 | TRBV5-6 | 14
CSAPQATPETQYF | TRBJ2-5 | TRBV20-1 | 13
CASSQEGKWELFF | TRBJ2-2 | TRBV4-1 | 13
CASNKGTGADNQPQHF | TRBJ1-5 | TRBV21-1 | 16
CASMDPGTGFYEQYF | TRBJ2-7 | TRBV6-1 | 15
CAISPGQGALSGNTIYF | TRBJ1-3 | TRBV10-3 | 17
CASGYSPTYEQYF | TRBJ2-7 | TRBV7-9 | 13
CASSKGETQYF | TRBJ2-5 | TRBV19 | 11
CASSRDRYQPQHF | TRBJ1-5 | TRBV7-2 | 13
CASSQVRVQQYF | TRBJ2-7 | TRBV14 | 12
CASSPSGTGNEQYF | TRBJ2-7 | TRBV12-3/TRBV12-4 | 14
CASSLVGPGLNYGYTF | TRBJ1-2 | TRBV7-8 | 16
CASSWTSGLAKNIQYF | TRBJ2-4 | TRBV5-1 | 16
CASSLRHEQYF | TRBJ2-7 | TRBV4-2 | 11
CASSSAHGYTF | TRBJ1-2 | TRBV5-6 | 11
CASSLTSRERLGKNIQYF | TRBJ2-4 | TRBV5-1 | 18
CASSPGRGYEQYF | TRBJ2-7 | TRBV5-1 | 13
CSAREGVPYEQYF | TRBJ2-7 | TRBV20-1 | 13
CSARPSGGRNTGELFF | TRBJ2-2 | TRBV20-1 | 16
CSARDSLAADYEQYF | TRBJ2-7 | TRBV20-1 | 15
CASSPSRQNTGELFF | TRBJ2-2 | TRBV11-2 | 15
CASIGTAQETQYF | TRBJ2-5 | TRBV12-3/TRBV12-4 | 13
CAISESGTGSGYTF | TRBJ1-2 | TRBV10-3 | 14
CAISGLAGNQETQYF | TRBJ2-5 | TRBV10-3 | 15
CATQGGEEGAREPQHF | TRBJ1-5 | TRBV15 | 16
CASSLYQHNSYNEQFF | TRBJ2-1 | TRBV18 | 16
CSAREPPRDEQYF | TRBJ2-7 | TRBV20-1 | 13
CSAPGSEGGSPLHF | TRBJ1-6 | TRBV20-1 | 14
CASSSEAGKSEQFF | TRBJ2-1 | TRBV18 | 14
CASSQAYGKETQYF | TRBJ2-5 | TRBV3-1 | 14
CASRPGTGIMFITF | TRBJ1-2 | TRBV5-1 | 14
CASSLRQGNQPQHF | TRBJ1-5 | TRBV7-2 | 14
CASIPAGTGDSYEQYF | TRBJ2-7 | TRBV28 | 16
CSAKVYGGATDTQYF | TRBJ2-3 | TRBV20-1 | 15
CASSLRGGGSEQFF | TRBJ2-1 | TRBV27 | 14
CASSFTGELFF | TRBJ2-2 | TRBV12-3/TRBV12-4 | 11
CASSESTGRTDTQYF | TRBJ2-3 | TRBV6-1 | 15
CASSKIRDRGQTEAFF | TRBJ1-1 | TRBV19 | 16
CASSFTGTDTQYF | TRBJ2-3 | TRBV3-1 | 13
CASSFDNSPLHF | TRBJ1-6 | TRBV7-2 | 12
CASSERDRANSPLHF | TRBJ1-6 | TRBV6-2/TRBV6-3 | 15
CASSRDTDSGNTIYF | TRBJ1-3 | TRBV5-1 | 15
CASSTDRAQGTNEKLFF | TRBJ1-4 | TRBV12-3/TRBV12-4 | 17
CASSLGGGIPVGQYF | TRBJ2-7 | TRBV12-3/TRBV12-4 | 15
CASSLRGNEQFF | TRBJ2-1 | TRBV7-2 | 12
CSADRAEKTGELFF | TRBJ2-2 | TRBV20-1 | 14
CASSRTTGLPYNEQFF | TRBJ2-1 | TRBV5-1 | 16
CASSSGLAGGQETQYF | TRBJ2-5 | TRBV5-1 | 16
CASSPRQGTAYEQYF | TRBJ2-7 | TRBV5-1 | 15
CSVEGQPAQYF | TRBJ2-5 | TRBV29-1 | 11